This T cell receptor (beta chain) was sequenced in a study of blood T cells in healthy people across ages (dated by TCRdb to the mid-2010s). With regard to the full study: Template switching captured roughly one uniquely barcoded TCR beta cDNA molecule per two T cells in model experiments. Age-related changes in TCR beta repertoire diversity were measured in the study by deep sequencing normalized with unique cDNA molecular identifiers. The donors were divided into four age groups: young (average around 17 years), middle-aged (approximately 39), aged (approximately 62) and long-lived (roughly 82). For two donors (one aged 18 to 30 and one aged 80 or older), the study analyzed two additional independent replicas of 1 million unique cDNA reads from the same blood draw. To avoid experimental bias, donors of different ages were distributed randomly across sequencing lanes.

Notes on this clonotype: Which antigen it targets is not known. Base qualities were left out, and no much larger clone turns up one base away.

Libraries were constructed by 5' RACE. The listed sequencing device is Illumina HiSeq 2500. A second PCR of roughly 7 to 11 cycles was performed with a sample-barcoded 5' primer and a J-beta primer mix. Each TCR beta cDNA molecule received a unique molecular identifier from a template-switch 5' adaptor carrying 12 random nucleotides. Each sample yielded at least 2.5 million CDR3-containing paired-end reads. The Mint cDNA synthesis kit, primed by a TRBC-specific oligonucleotide, was used to synthesize first-strand cDNA from all RNA. Following uracil-DNA glycosylase treatment, a first 18-cycle PCR with universal primers M1SS and BC2_uni_R was performed on all cDNA. The study's processing was this. For normalization, 1 million high-quality reads were randomly selected from each sample, with every read carrying a distinct molecular identifier. Reads with shared molecular identifiers were discarded instead of being binned into consensus sequences. MiTCR, run with a Q25 quality threshold and the strictest error-elimination algorithm, handled CDR3 identification, clonotype clustering and error correction. A nonparametric unseen species model with Euler transformation was used to estimate lower-bound total TCR beta diversity. TCRdb redid the processing of the public reads, applying fastp at Q25 and MiXCR, and retained in-frame beta chains. Every CDR3 protein is listed once, alongside the most common genes and DNA of its rows. TCRdb's processing, not the authors' own work, is the source of the V and J calls. For this sample there are approximately 800,000 distinct CDR3 sequences; around two thirds appear just once. About a quarter of the sample is taken by the ten largest.

The paper's findings and limits, for the study overall: As age increased, observed TCR beta diversity per million T cells dropped in a roughly linear way, and a significant reduction was already evident by age 40. Donor CMV infection status was unknown, potentially confounding age-related changes in expanded clonotypes. Compared with the aged group, more naive CD4+ T cells, fewer expanded clones and increased TCR diversity were shown by the long-lived group, suggesting age selection. Estimates of total diversity based on one million sequenced T cells were considered lower bounds and underestimates. Observed TCR beta diversity correlated strongly with the percentage of naive T cells measured by flow cytometry. Since profiling was done on bulk unsorted PBMCs, naive and antigen-experienced compartments could not be conclusively compared.

The CDR3 runs 15 residues from the cysteine to the phenylalanine. CDR3 DNA only is kept here, 45 bases in frame from base 1. The germline V gene (reference sequence) yields DFQATT for CDR1 and SNEGSKA for CDR2. Ends trimmed: V by 1 base, J by 7 bases; bases unmatched to a gene: 10. The donors were 40 or so Caucasian individuals from Russia, aged roughly 6 to 100 years, who were systemically healthy. Around 9.9 milliliters of peripheral blood were collected from each donor into EDTA-treated Vacutainer tubes. Ficoll-Paque density-gradient centrifugation was used to isolate PBMCs, with at least 6.5 million per sample. Total RNA, at least 5.5 micrograms per sample, was extracted from PBMCs with Trizol reagent. Naive CD45RAhigh/CD27high T cell percentages were measured by flow cytometry on a PBMC aliquot from every donor.

The sequenced sample consisted of blood. This receptor was taken from a man younger than 40 in good health. Rearrangement joined TRBV20-1 to TRBJ2-1; 7 junctional bases match TRBD2. The CDR3 reads CSARALGEGKNEQFF. The bases read TGCAGTGCTAGAGCCCTAGGGGAGGGAAAGAATGAGCAGTTCTTC.